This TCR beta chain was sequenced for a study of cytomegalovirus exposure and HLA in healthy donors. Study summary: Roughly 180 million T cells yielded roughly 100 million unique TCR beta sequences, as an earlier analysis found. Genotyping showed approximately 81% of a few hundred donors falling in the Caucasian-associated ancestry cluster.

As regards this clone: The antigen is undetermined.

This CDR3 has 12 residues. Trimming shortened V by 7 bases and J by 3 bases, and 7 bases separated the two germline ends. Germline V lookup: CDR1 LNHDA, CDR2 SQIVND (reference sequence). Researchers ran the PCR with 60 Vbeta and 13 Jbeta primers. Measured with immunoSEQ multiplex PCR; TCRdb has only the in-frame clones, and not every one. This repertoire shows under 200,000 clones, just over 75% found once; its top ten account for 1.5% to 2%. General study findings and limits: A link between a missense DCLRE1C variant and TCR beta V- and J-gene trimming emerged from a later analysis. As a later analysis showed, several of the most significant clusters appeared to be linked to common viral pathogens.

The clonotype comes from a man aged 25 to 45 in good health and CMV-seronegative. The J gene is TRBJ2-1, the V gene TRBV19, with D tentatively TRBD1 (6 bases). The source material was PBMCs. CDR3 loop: CASKTGYNEQFF. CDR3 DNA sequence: TGTGCCAGTAAGACAGGCTACAATGAGCAGTTCTTC.